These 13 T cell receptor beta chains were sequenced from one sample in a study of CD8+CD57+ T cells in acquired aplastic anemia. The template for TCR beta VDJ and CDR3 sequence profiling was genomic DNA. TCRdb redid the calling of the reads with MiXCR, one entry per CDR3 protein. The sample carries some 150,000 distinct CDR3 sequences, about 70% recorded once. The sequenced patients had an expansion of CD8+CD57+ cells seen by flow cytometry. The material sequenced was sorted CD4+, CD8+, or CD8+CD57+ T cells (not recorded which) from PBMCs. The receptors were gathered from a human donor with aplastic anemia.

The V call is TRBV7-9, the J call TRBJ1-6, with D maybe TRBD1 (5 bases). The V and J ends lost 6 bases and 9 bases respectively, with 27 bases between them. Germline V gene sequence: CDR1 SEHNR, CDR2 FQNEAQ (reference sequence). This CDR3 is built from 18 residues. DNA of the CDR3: TGTGCCAGCAGGTCCCGAGCGGCGACACCGGGGGGGAGTTCACCCCTCCACTTT. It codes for CASRSRAATPGGSSPLHF.

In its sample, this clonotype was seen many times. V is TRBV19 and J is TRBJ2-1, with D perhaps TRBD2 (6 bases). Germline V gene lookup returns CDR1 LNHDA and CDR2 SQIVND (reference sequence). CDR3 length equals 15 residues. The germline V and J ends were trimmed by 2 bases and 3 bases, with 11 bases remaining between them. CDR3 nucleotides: TGTGCCAGTAGTATACCGAGCGGGCACTACAATGAGCAGTTCTTC. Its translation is CASSIPSGHYNEQFF.

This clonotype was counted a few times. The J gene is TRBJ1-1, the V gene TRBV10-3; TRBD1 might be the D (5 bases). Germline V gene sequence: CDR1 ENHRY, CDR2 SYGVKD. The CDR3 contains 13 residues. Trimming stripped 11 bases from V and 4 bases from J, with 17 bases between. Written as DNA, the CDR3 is TGTGCCCTCGGACGTGACGGGGGCACTGAAGCTTTCTTT. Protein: CALGRDGGTEAFF.

In DNA form, the CDR3 reads TGTGCCAGCAGCCCGGACAGGGGGCGCGAAAACATTCAGTACTTC. It encodes CASSPDRGRENIQYF. This chain uses TRBV7-6 with TRBJ2-4, with 11 bases fitting TRBD1. CDR1 and CDR2 (germline): SGHVS, FNYEAQ. J was trimmed by 5 bases and V by 5 bases; bases with no gene match: 5. The CDR3 runs to 15 residues.

The CDR3 spells CATRGTSGGRNTGELFF. CDR3 DNA: TGTGCCACCAGAGGGACTAGCGGGGGGAGAAACACCGGGGAGCTGTTTTTT. This chain connects TRBV24-1 to TRBJ2-2, with 15 bases lining up with TRBD2. The germline CDR1 and CDR2 sequences are KGHDR and SFDVKD. This CDR3 is built from 17 residues. V was clipped by 7 bases and J by 2 bases; unmatched bases: 4.

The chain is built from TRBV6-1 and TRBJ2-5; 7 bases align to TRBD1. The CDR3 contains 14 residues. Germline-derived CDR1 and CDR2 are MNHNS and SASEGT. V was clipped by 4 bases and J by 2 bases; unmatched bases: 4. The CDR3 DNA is TGTGCCAGCAGTGGATACAGGGGTCAAGAGACCCAGTACTTC. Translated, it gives CASSGYRGQETQYF.

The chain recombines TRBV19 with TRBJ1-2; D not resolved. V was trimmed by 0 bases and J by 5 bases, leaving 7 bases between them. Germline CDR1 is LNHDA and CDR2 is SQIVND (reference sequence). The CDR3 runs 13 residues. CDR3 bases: TGTGCCAGTAGTATAGAGGCGGCGTATGGCTACACCTTC. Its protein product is CASSIEAAYGYTF.

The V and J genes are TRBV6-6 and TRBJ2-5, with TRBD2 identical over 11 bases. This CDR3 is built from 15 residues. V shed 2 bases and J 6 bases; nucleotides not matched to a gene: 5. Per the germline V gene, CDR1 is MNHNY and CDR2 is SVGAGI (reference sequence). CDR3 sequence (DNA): TGTGCCAGCAGTTACACGGGACTAGCGGAGAAGACCCAGTACTTC. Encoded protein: CASSYTGLAEKTQYF.

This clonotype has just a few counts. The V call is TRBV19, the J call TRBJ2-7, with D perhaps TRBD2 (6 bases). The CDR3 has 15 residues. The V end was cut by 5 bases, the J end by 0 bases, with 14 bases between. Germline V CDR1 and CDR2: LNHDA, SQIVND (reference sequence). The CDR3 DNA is TGTGCCAGTAGTCCTAGCGCCCTTAGCTCCTACGAGCAGTACTTC. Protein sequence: CASSPSALSSYEQYF.

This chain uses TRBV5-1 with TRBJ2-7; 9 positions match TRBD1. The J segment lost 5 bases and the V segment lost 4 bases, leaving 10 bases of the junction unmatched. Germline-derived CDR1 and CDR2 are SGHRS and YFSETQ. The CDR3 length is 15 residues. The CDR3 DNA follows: TGCGCCAGCAGCCCCTACAGGGGGCGCGGTCACGAGCAGTACTTC. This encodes CASSPYRGRGHEQYF.

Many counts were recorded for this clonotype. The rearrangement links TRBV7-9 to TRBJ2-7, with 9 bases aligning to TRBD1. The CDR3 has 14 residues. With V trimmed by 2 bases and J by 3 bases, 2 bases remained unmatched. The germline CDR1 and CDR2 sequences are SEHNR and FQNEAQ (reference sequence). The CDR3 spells CASSLLGQGYEQYF. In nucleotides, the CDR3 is TGTGCCAGCAGCTTATTGGGACAGGGCTACGAGCAGTACTTC.

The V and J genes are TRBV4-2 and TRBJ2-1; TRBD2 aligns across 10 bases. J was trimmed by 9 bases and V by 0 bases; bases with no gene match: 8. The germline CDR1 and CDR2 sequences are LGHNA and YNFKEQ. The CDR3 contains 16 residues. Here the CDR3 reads CASSQDLGSGGIEQFF. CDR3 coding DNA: TGTGCCAGCAGCCAAGATCTAGGTAGCGGGGGGATTGAGCAGTTCTTC.

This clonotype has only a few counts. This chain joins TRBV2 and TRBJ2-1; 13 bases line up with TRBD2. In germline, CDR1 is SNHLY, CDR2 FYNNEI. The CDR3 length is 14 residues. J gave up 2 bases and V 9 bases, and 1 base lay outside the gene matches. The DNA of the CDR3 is TGTGCCAGAGGGACTAGCGGGACCTACAATGAGCAGTTCTTC. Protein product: CARGTSGTYNEQFF. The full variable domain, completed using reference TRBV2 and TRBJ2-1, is EPEVTQTPSHQVTQMGQEVILRCVPISNHLYFYWYRQILGQKVEFLVSFYNNEISEKSEIFDDQFSVERPDGSNFTLKIRSTKLEDSAMYFCARGTSGTYNEQFFGPGTRLTVL.